This T cell receptor (beta chain) was observed in a study of shared clonotypes between healthy human individuals (dated by TCRdb to the early 2020s). Study-level background: A few men and a couple of women, aged 18 to 49 years, made up the cohort. To estimate repertoire size and how much clonotypes are shared between individuals, the study performed deep sequencing of blood TCR repertoires from 4 to 6 healthy adults. To increase sequencing depth and limit assay-specific biases, TCR repertoire library preparation and sequencing were carried out by different laboratories using diverse techniques. Between about 0.8 and 9.5 billion PBMCs per donor were obtained by leukapheresis. Broader findings and caveats from the paper: Only blood was sampled, and tissue TCR repertoires likely differ from those in blood. Pairwise subsampling indicated that sequencing depth was expected to affect the degree of clonotype sharing among donors. Because the study included only a small number of donors, the genetic and exposure-history diversity represented was limited.

Donors were healthy HIV-negative adults with no recently reported acute infections or vaccinations. Every donor was a Caucasian adult living in Nashville, Tennessee, USA. In the unsorted samples, around 81 million PBMCs were counted, and genomic DNA was extracted using the QIAamp DNA Blood Mini kit. After blood collection by leukapheresis, PBMCs were isolated using Ficoll-Histopaque density gradient centrifugation and then cryopreserved in the vapor phase of liquid nitrogen. A remark on this clone: The antigen this receptor binds is unknown. There are no base qualities to consult, and no much larger clone falls within one base.

Using the deep immunoSEQ assay, multiplex PCR amplified TCR CDR3 regions from genomic DNA. Extracted genomic DNA from each cell subset was distributed evenly across all wells of several immunoSEQ 96-well plates, and each plate was treated as a replicate. For unsorted PBMC, about 300 ng of genomic DNA, equivalent to tens of thousands of T cell genomes, went into each replicate PCR. Ten immunoSEQ deep assay plates were used to sequence the unsorted PBMC genomic DNA. Purified libraries were quantified with a Qubit 3.0 fluorometer, sized on a Bioanalyzer 2100, and re-quantified with the KAPA Library Quantification kit. Every immunoSEQ 96-well plate was sequenced on a separate single-read 150-cycle Illumina NextSeq 550 flow cell. Per the source publication's procedure: Because only junctional sequences without quality scores were contained in the immunoSEQ output, filtering matching that applied to full-length reads could not be performed. To assign V/J genes and CDR3, sequences were annotated against IMGT germline references using PyIR, a Python wrapper for IgBLAST v1.9. Any read was removed if the V/J assignment was weak (E-value above 1e-6), the CDR3 was missing, or the read contained stop codons, out-of-frame junctions, or ambiguous translated residues. V3J clonotypes were defined by identical inferred V gene, J gene, and CDR3 amino acid sequence. Percentage overlap between repertoires was computed as shared unique clonotypes divided by the size of the smaller repertoire. Richness of each repertoire was evaluated using RTK rarefaction, the Chao1 estimator, and Recon v2.1 estimates of unobserved clonotypes. The source is immuneACCESS, and TCRdb retained only in-frame sequences with V and J called. Part of the clones is not carried over; for the studies checked, unresolved V genes explain less than half of this, and the remainder is unexplained. V and J calls and clone size are copied from that table; D and trimming were computed from the DNA. This sample comprises about half a million clones, roughly 80% of them detected only once. The top ten hold about 13% of the sample.

The sequence was collected from a woman aged 35 to 49 in good health. Some clones in this sample may be carry-over from other donors' samples. The specimen was PBMCs.

The encoded CDR3 is CASGRETGVYGYTF. The sequenced DNA is TGTGCTAGTGGTCGGGAAACGGGGGTTTATGGCTACACCTTC. The V gene is TRBV12-5 and the J gene is TRBJ1-2; tentative D gene TRBD1, with 5 bases matching. Cut back by 5 bases and 5 bases, the V and J ends lie 15 bases apart. Via the germline V gene, CDR1 is LGHNT and CDR2 FRNRAP. There are 14 amino acids in the CDR3, from cysteine to phenylalanine inclusive. The only DNA kept is the CDR3, 42 bases in frame from the first base.